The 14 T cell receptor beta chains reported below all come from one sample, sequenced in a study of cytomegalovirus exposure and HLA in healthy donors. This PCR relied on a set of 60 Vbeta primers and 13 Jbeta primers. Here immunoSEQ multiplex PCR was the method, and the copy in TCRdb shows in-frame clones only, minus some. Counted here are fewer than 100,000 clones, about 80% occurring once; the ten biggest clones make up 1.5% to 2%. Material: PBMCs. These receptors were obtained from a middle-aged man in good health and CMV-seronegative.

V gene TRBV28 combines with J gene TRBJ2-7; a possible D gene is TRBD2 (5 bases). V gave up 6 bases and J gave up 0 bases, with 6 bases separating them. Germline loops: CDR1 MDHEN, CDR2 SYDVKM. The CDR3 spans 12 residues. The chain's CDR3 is CASRTTSYEQYF. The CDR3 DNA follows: TGTGCCAGCAGGACTACCTCCTACGAGCAGTACTTC.

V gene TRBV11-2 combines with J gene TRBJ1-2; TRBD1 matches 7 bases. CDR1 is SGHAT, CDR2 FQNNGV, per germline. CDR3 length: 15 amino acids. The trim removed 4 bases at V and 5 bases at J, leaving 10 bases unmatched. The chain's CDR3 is CASSSPRQGWYGYTF. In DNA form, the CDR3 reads TGTGCCAGCAGCTCCCCGCGACAGGGTTGGTATGGCTACACCTTC.

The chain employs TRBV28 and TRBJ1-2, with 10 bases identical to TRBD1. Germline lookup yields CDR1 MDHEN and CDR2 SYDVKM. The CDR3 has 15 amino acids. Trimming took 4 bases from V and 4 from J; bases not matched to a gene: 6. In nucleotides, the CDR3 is TGTGCCAGCAGTTGGACAGGGGGGCAGGGCTATGGCTACACCTTC. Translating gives CASSWTGGQGYGYTF.

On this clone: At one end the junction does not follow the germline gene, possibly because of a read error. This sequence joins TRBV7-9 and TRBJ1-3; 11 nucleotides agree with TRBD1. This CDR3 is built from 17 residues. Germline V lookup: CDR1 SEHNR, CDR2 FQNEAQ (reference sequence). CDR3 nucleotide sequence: TGTTCCAGCAGCGTCGGACAGGGGGCAGGCTCTGGAAACACCATATATTTT. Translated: CSSSVGQGAGSGNTIYF. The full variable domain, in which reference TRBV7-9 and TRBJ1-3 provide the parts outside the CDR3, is DTGVSQNPRHKITKRGQNVTFRCDPISEHNRLYWYRQTLGQGPEFLTYFQNEAQLEKSRLLSDRFSAERPKGSFSTLEIQRTEQGDSAMYLCSSSVGQGAGSGNTIYFGEGSWLTVV.

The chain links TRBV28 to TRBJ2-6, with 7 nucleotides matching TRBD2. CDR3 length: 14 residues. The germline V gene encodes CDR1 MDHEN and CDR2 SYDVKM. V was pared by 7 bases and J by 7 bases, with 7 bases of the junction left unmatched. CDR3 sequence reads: CASMREGAANVLTF. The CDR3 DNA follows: TGTGCCAGCATGAGGGAGGGAGCCGCCAACGTCCTGACTTTC.

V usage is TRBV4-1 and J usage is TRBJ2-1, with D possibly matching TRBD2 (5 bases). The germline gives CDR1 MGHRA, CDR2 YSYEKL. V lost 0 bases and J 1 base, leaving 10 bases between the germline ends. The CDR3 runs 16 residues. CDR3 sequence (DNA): TGCGCCAGCAGCCAAGATAACCGGGATTCCTACAATGAGCAGTTCTTC. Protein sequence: CASSQDNRDSYNEQFF.

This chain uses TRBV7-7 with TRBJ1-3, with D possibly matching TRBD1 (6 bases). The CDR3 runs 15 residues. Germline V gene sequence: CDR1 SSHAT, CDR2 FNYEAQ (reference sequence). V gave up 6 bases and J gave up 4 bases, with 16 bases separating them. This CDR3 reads CASSQIDRPGNTIYF. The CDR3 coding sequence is TGTGCCAGCAGTCAAATAGACAGGCCGGGAAACACCATATATTTT.

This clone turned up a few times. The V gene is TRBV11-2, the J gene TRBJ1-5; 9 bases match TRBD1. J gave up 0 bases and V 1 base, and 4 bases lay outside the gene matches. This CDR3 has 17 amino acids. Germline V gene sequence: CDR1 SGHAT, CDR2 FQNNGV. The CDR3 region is CASSLGGTGNSNQPQHF. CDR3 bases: TGTGCCAGCAGCTTAGGCGGGACAGGGAATAGCAATCAGCCCCAGCATTTT.

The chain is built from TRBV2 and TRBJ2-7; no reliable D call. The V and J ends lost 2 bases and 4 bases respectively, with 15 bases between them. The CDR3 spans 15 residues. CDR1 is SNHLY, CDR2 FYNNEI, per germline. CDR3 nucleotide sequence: TGTGCCAGCAGTGAACAGGCTTATTCGGAATACGAGCAGTACTTC. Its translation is CASSEQAYSEYEQYF.

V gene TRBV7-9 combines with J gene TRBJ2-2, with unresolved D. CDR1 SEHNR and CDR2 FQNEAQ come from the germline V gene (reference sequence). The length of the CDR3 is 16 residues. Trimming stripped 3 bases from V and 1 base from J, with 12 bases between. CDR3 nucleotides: TGTGCCAGCAGCTTCAGAATGAGGCGGAACACCGGGGAGCTGTTTTTT. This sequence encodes CASSFRMRRNTGELFF.

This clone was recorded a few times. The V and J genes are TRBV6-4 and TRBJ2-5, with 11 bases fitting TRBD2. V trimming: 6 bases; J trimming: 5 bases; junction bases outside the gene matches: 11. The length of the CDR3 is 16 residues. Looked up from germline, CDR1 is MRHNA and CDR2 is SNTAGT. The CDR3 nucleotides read TGTGCCAGCAGCCAAGGCGTAGCGGGGGGGCCCGAGACCCAGTACTTC. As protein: CASSQGVAGGPETQYF.

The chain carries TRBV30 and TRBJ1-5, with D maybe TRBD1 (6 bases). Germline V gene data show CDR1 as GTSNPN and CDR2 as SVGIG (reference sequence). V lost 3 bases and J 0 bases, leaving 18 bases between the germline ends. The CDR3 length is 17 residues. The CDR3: CAWRKDRDNYSNQPQHF. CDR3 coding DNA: TGTGCCTGGAGGAAGGACCGGGACAACTATAGCAATCAGCCCCAGCATTTT.

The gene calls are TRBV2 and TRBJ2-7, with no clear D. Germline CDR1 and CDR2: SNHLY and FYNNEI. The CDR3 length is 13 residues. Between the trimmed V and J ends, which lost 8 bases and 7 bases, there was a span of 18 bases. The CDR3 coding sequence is TGTGCCAGCTGGTGGCATCCGTCCCAGGAGCAGTACTTC. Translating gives CASWWHPSQEQYF.

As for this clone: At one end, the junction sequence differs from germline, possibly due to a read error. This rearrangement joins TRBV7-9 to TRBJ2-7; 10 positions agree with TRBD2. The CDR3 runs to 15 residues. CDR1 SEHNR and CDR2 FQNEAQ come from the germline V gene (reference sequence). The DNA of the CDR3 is TGTTCCAGCAGGGGTTCAGCGGGAGGGCCCTACGAGCAGTACTTC. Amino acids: CSSRGSAGGPYEQYF. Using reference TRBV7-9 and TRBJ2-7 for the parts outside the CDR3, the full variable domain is DTGVSQNPRHKITKRGQNVTFRCDPISEHNRLYWYRQTLGQGPEFLTYFQNEAQLEKSRLLSDRFSAERPKGSFSTLEIQRTEQGDSAMYLCSSRGSAGGPYEQYFGPGTRLTVT.